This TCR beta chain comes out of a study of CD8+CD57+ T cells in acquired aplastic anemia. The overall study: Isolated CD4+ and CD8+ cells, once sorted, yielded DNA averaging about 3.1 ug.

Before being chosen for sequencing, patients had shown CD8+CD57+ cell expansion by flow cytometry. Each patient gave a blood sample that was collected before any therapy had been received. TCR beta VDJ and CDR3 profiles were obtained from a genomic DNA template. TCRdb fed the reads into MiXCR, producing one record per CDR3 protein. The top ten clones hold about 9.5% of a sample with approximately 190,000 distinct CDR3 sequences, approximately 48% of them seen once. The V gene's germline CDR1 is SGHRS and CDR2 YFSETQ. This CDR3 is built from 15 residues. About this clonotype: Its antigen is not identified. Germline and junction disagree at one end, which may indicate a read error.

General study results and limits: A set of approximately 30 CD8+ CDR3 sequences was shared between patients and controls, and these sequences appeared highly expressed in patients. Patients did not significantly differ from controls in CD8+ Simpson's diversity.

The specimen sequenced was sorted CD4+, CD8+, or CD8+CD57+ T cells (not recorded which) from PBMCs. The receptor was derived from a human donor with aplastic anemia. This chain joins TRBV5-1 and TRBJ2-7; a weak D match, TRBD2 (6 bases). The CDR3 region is CASRLISGSDYERYF. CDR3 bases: TGCGCCAGCAGATTAATTAGCGGTTCGGACTACGAGCGGTACTTC.